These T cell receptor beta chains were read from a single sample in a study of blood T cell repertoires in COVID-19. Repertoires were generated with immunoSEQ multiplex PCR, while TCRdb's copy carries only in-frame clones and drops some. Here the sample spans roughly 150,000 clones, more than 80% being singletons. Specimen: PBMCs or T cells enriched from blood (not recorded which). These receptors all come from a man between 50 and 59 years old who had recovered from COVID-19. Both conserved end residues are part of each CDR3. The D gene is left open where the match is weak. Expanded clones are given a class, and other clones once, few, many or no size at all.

CASRPTAGNSPLHF TGTGCCTCTCGCCCGACGGCGGGAAATTCACCCCTCCACTTT . TRBJ1-6 . 14 TRBV19
CASSFDMKQPQHF TGTGCCAGCAGCTTTGACATGAAACAGCCCCAGCATTTT . TRBJ1-5 . 13 TRBV7-6
CASSQTSGREQFF TGTGCCAGCAGTCAGACTAGCGGGAGAGAGCAGTTCTTC TRBD2 TRBJ2-1 . 13 TRBV6-2/TRBV6-3
CASSNFLNEQFF TGTGCCAGTAGTAACTTCCTTAATGAGCAGTTCTTC . TRBJ2-1 . 12 TRBV19
CATSRDVGSYEQYF TGTGCCACCAGCAGAGATGTCGGCTCCTACGAGCAGTACTTC . TRBJ2-7 . 14 TRBV15
CASSVAVVGANEQFF TGTGCCAGCAGCGTAGCAGTAGTGGGGGCCAATGAGCAGTTCTTC . TRBJ2-1 . 15 TRBV9
CASSSTGLEREKLFF TGTGCCAGCAGCTCAACAGGGTTAGAACGTGAAAAACTGTTTTTT . TRBJ1-4 few 15 TRBV7-2
CASRGALETQYF TGTGCCAGCAGGGGGGCCCTAGAGACCCAGTACTTC . TRBJ2-5 . 12 TRBV28
CASSPQGGFSSGNTIYF TGTGCCAGCAGCCCCCAAGGGGGATTCAGCTCTGGAAACACCATATATTTT . TRBJ1-3 . 17 TRBV7-3
CASSTQGSNQPQHF TGTGCCAGCTCTACCCAGGGGAGCAATCAGCCCCAGCATTTT . TRBJ1-5 . 14 TRBV18
CASSLFSANTGELFF TGTGCCAGCAGCTTATTTTCCGCGAACACCGGGGAGCTGTTTTTT . TRBJ2-2 . 15 TRBV7-2
CASSLIEQETQYF TGTGCCAGCAGCTTAATAGAACAAGAGACCCAGTACTTC . TRBJ2-5 . 13 TRBV7-9
CASSLSRDTQYF TGTGCCAGCAGCTTATCCCGAGATACGCAGTATTTT . TRBJ2-3 . 12 TRBV7-3
CASSITGVGTEAFF TGTGCCAGCTCCATTACAGGGGTTGGGACTGAAGCTTTCTTT TRBD1 TRBJ1-1 . 14 TRBV18
CASYRGSEAFF TGTGCCTCTTATAGGGGGTCCGAAGCTTTCTTT . TRBJ1-1 . 11 TRBV30
CASSQVYQRNEKLFF TGCGCCAGCAGCCAAGTATACCAGAGGAATGAAAAACTGTTTTTT . TRBJ1-4 . 15 TRBV4-1
CASSVDPRGRPKNIQYF TGTGCCAGCAGCGTAGATCCCAGGGGGCGACCCAAAAACATTCAGTACTTC TRBD1 TRBJ2-4 . 17 TRBV9
CASSNGQHTGELFF TGTGCCAGCAGTAACGGACAGCACACCGGGGAGCTGTTTTTT . TRBJ2-2 once 14 TRBV5-5
CASSPQGGTDTEAFF TGTGCCAGCTCACCACAGGGAGGGACGGACACTGAAGCTTTCTTT . TRBJ1-1 . 15 TRBV18
CASSPSGQGTQYF TGTGCCAGCAGCCCCTCCGGGCAGGGCACACAGTATTTT . TRBJ2-3 . 13 TRBV7-9